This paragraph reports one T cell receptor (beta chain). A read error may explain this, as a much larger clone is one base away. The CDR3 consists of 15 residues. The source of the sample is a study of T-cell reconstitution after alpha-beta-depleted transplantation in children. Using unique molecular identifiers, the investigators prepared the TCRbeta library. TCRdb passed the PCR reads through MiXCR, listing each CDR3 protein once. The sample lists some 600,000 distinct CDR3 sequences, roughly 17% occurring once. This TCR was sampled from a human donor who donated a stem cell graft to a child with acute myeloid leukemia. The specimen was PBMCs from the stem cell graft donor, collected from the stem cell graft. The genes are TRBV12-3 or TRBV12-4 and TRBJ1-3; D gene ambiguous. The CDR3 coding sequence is TGTGCCAGCAGCGTAGACGGATCCTCTGGAAACACCATAGATTTT. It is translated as CASSVDGSSGNTIDF.